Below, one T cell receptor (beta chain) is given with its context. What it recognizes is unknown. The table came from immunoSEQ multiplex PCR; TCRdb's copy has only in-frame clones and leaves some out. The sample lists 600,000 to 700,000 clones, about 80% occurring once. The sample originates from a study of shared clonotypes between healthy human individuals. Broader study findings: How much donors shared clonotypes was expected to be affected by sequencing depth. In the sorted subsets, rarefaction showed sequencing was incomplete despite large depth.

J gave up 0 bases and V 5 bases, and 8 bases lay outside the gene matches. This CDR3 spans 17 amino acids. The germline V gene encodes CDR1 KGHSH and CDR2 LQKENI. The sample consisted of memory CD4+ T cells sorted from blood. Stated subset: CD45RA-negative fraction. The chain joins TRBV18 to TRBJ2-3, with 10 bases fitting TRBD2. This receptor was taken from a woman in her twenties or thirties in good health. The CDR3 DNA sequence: TGTGCCAGCTCATCGAGACTAGCGGGCACTAGCACAGATACGCAGTATTTT. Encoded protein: CASSSRLAGTSTDTQYF.